These 7 T cell receptor beta chains came from one sample sequenced in a study of Graves' ophthalmopathy and Graves' hyperthyroidism. Researchers took RNA transcripts and amplified TCR beta CDR3 regions from them. Investigators did first-round RT-PCR with HTBI primers, then second-round multiplex PCR. One entry per CDR3 protein results from TCRdb running MiXCR on the multiplex PCR reads. This repertoire shows some 250,000 distinct CDR3 sequences, around 50% found once; its top ten account for less than 50%. The sequencing sample was made of peripheral blood. Receptor source: an adult man with Graves' ophthalmopathy.

The chain recombines TRBV12-3 or TRBV12-4 with TRBJ1-1, with D possibly being TRBD1 (6 bases). The V end lost 5 bases, the J end lost 7 bases, and 20 bases lay between the germline ends. This CDR3 has 15 amino acids. Here the CDR3 reads CASSPPGHRVREAFF. The CDR3 region has the DNA TGTGCCAGCAGTCCTCCCGGGCACAGGGTACGTGAAGCTTTCTTT.

This rearrangement joins TRBV7-9 to TRBJ2-7; TRBD1 might be the D (6 bases). Germline CDR1 SEHNR, CDR2 FQNEAQ (reference sequence). V gave up 10 bases and J gave up 7 bases, with 17 bases separating them. This CDR3 is built from 12 residues. This chain's CDR3 is CATRDTRLEQYF. In DNA, the CDR3 is TGTGCCACCCGGGACACCCGCCTGGAGCAGTACTTC. The variable domain in full, completed from reference TRBV7-9 and TRBJ2-7, reads DTGVSQNPRHKITKRGQNVTFRCDPISEHNRLYWYRQTLGQGPEFLTYFQNEAQLEKSRLLSDRFSAERPKGSFSTLEIQRTEQGDSAMYLCATRDTRLEQYFGPGTRLTVT.

The chain is built from TRBV10-3 and TRBJ1-1; weak D call: TRBD1 (6 bases). The germline CDR1 and CDR2 sequences are ENHRY and SYGVKD. V shed 3 bases and J shed 6 bases, with 11 bases lying between them. This CDR3 has 13 amino acids. CDR3 amino acids: CAISEQGWAEAFF. CDR3 DNA sequence: TGTGCCATCAGTGAACAGGGCTGGGCTGAAGCTTTCTTT.

This clonotype was seen more than once but under ten times. This chain connects TRBV29-1 to TRBJ2-5; D tentatively fits TRBD1 or TRBD2 (6 bases each). V lost 5 bases and J 10 bases, leaving 23 bases between the germline ends. The CDR3 length is 14 residues. Germline CDR1 SQVTM, CDR2 ANQGSEA. The CDR3 sequence is CSVLPEDSPGDQYF. In DNA, the CDR3 is TGCAGCGTTCTCCCTGAGGACAGTCCGGGGGACCAGTACTTC.

This clonotype was seen more than once but under ten times. This rearrangement joins TRBV4-1 to TRBJ2-7; 8 bases are shared with TRBD1. Germline CDR1 reads MGHRA; CDR2 reads YSYEKL. The CDR3 extends over 14 amino acids. V was pared by 3 bases and J by 7 bases, with 8 bases of the junction left unmatched. Here the CDR3 DNA reads TGCGCCAGCAGCCAGCGAACGACAGGGGATGAGCAGTACTTC. The encoded protein is CASSQRTTGDEQYF.

The rearrangement links TRBV20-1 to TRBJ1-3, with D uncertain. Germline assignment: CDR1 DFQATT and CDR2 SNEGSKA (reference sequence). V lost 2 bases to trimming and J lost 0 bases, with 14 bases between them. The CDR3 runs 16 residues. This CDR3 reads CSARPPQPHSGNTIYF. The CDR3 DNA sequence: TGCAGTGCTAGACCCCCCCAACCCCACTCTGGAAACACCATATATTTT.

This rearrangement joins TRBV7-3 to TRBJ2-5; 7 bases map to TRBD2. The germline V gene has CDR1 SGHTA and CDR2 FQGTGA. V shed 4 bases and J 3 bases; nucleotides not matched to a gene: 8. The CDR3 is made up of 15 amino acids. The CDR3 sequence: CASSSFGGGEETQYF. The CDR3 nucleotides read TGTGCCAGCAGCTCCTTCGGGGGAGGGGAAGAGACCCAGTACTTC.